This TCR beta chain was identified during a study of cytomegalovirus exposure and HLA in healthy donors. CDR1 is MRHNA, CDR2 SNTAGT, per germline. Deletions cut 2 bases from V and 6 bases from J, with 10 bases between. The CDR3 covers 13 residues. With 60 Vbeta and 13 Jbeta primers, the PCR was carried out. Sequencing used immunoSEQ multiplex PCR; TCRdb keeps in-frame clones, though not all of them. The repertoire holds 120,000 or so clones, with under 85% as singletons. Sequencing was carried out using PBMCs. This receptor was taken from a woman in her forties or fifties in good health and CMV-seropositive. The V and J genes are TRBV6-4 and TRBJ2-5; a possible D gene is TRBD1 (5 bases). CDR3 in amino acids: CASSDDLGQTQYF. In DNA form, the CDR3 reads TGTGCCAGCAGTGACGACTTGGGGCAGACCCAGTACTTC.